These T cell receptor beta chains were read from a single sample in a study of post-analysis software for immune sequencing data. TCRdb redid the calling of the PCR reads with MiXCR, one entry per CDR3 protein. The sample contains approximately 570,000 distinct CDR3 sequences, roughly two fifths of which appear only once. Sequencing was carried out using blood. Every receptor here comes from a girl aged 5 to 17 with multiple sclerosis. Both conserved end residues are part of each CDR3. D genes are given only for firm matches. The size entry is marked missing in some rows and otherwise reads once, few, many or a size class.

V	D	size	J	length	DNA	CDR3
TRBV4-1	-	-	TRBJ2-7	15	TGCGCCAGCAGCCAAGCTTATTCCGTAGGGGGCGAGCAGTACTTC	CASSQAYSVGGEQYF
TRBV5-1	-	-	TRBJ1-1	14	TGCGCCAGCAGCTTGGGGGCGATAAACACTGAAGCTTTCTTT	CASSLGAINTEAFF
TRBV5-1	-	once	TRBJ1-2	15	TGCGCCAGCAGCTTGGACGTCAGAGAAAACTATGGCTACACCTTC	CASSLDVRENYGYTF
TRBV7-9	TRBD1	once	TRBJ2-7	16	TGTGCCAGCAGCCAAGCAAACCGGGACAGGGACTACGAGCAGTACTTC	CASSQANRDRDYEQYF
TRBV29-1	-	few	TRBJ2-1	15	TGCAGCGTTGAAATGGGCCAGGTCTCCTACAATGAGCAGTTCTTC	CSVEMGQVSYNEQFF
TRBV4-1	TRBD1	few	TRBJ2-7	16	TGCGCCAGCAGCCAAGATGAGGGGACAGGGGGCCACGAGCAGTACTTC	CASSQDEGTGGHEQYF
TRBV6-2/TRBV6-3	-	-	TRBJ2-7	14	TGTGCCAGCACCTTAGGGGGGAGTGTCCCCGAGCAGTACTTC	CASTLGGSVPEQYF
TRBV12-3/TRBV12-4	TRBD1	-	TRBJ2-1	15	TGTGCCAGCAGTTTCTTAGGACAGGGTCACAATGAGCAGTTCTTC	CASSFLGQGHNEQFF
TRBV5-6	-	few	TRBJ1-2	14	TGTGCCAGCAGCGGTGGTGGAGAGGACTATGGCTACACCTTC	CASSGGGEDYGYTF
TRBV7-9	-	-	TRBJ2-7	13	TGTGCCAGCAGCTTAGGGGGGACGTCCGAGCAGTACTTC	CASSLGGTSEQYF
TRBV6-6	-	few	TRBJ2-1	14	TGTGCCAGCATTCTGGGGGGTCCCTACAATGAGCAGTTCTTC	CASILGGPYNEQFF
TRBV12-5	-	-	TRBJ1-1	15	TGTGCTAGTGGTTTGGTAATGTCAGGAAACACTGAAGCTTTCTTT	CASGLVMSGNTEAFF
TRBV5-1	-	few	TRBJ2-7	14	TGCGCCAGCAGCTTGGCCGAAGGGGGGTACGAGCAGTACTTC	CASSLAEGGYEQYF
TRBV6-5	-	-	TRBJ1-2	15	TGTGCCAGCAGATCCTCGGGGGTGGGGGAAGAAGGCTACACCTTC	CASRSSGVGEEGYTF
TRBV20-1	TRBD2	-	TRBJ2-7	13	TGCAGTGCCGGGACTAGCGGACCCTACGAGCAGTACTTC	CSAGTSGPYEQYF
TRBV20-1	TRBD1	once	TRBJ1-3	14	TGCAGTGCCCCCGGACAGGGGGAGGGAAACACCATATATTTT	CSAPGQGEGNTIYF
TRBV5-1	TRBD1	-	TRBJ1-1	18	TGCGCCAGCAGCAGTTACCGGGACAGGGGGCCCATGAACACTGAAGCTTTCTTT	CASSSYRDRGPMNTEAFF
TRBV7-2	TRBD1	-	TRBJ2-1	14	TGTGCCAGCAGCCCTCCTCCGGGACAGGGCGAGCAGTTCTTC	CASSPPPGQGEQFF
TRBV7-2	-	once	TRBJ2-1	15	TGTGCCAGCAGCTATACTATCGGGAGATACAATGAGCAGTTCTTC	CASSYTIGRYNEQFF
TRBV20-1	-	few	TRBJ1-6	14	TGCAGTGCTCGCCTGTTGGGGGGTAATTCACCCCTCCACTTT	CSARLLGGNSPLHF
TRBV7-8	-	-	TRBJ2-7	15	TGTGCCAGCAGCTCCCGGACTTCCATCTACTACGAGCAGTACTTC	CASSSRTSIYYEQYF
TRBV7-9	TRBD1	once	TRBJ2-5	15	TGTGCCAGCAGCCTGCGCTGGACAGGGCAAGAGACCCAGTACTTC	CASSLRWTGQETQYF
TRBV9	-	few	TRBJ2-7	13	TGTGCCAGCGGGGACGGCACCTCCTACGAGCAGTACTTC	CASGDGTSYEQYF
TRBV3-1	-	-	TRBJ1-2	16	TGTGCCAGCAGCCAAGATCTAGTGGGAGGGGGCTATGGCTACACCTTC	CASSQDLVGGGYGYTF
TRBV24-1	-	few	TRBJ2-1	13	TGTGCCACCGGTAGAGGGGAGTTAGGTGAGCAGTTCTTC	CATGRGELGEQFF
TRBV2	-	once	TRBJ2-3	14	TGTGCCAGCAGACCGGGACAAGACACAGATACGCAGTATTTT	CASRPGQDTDTQYF
TRBV7-2	-	-	TRBJ2-1	15	TGTGCCAGCAGCTTTTCGAGCGCAGGGTGGGGTGAGCAGTTCTTC	CASSFSSAGWGEQFF
TRBV7-9	-	-	TRBJ2-7	16	TGTGCCAGCAGCTCCGGTTCGGGGCGGTCATCCTACGAGCAGTACTTC	CASSSGSGRSSYEQYF
TRBV14	-	once	TRBJ2-5	18	TGTGCCAGCAGCCCGCTTAAAGGACAGAGCCCGGTAGGAGAGACCCAGTACTTC	CASSPLKGQSPVGETQYF
TRBV24-1	TRBD2	-	TRBJ2-1	16	TGTGCCACCAGTGGGATGACTAGCGGAGCCTACAGTGAGCAGTTCTTC	CATSGMTSGAYSEQFF
TRBV6-5	-	few	TRBJ1-2	13	TGTGCCAGCAGTTACTCCCAGACGTATGGCTACACCTTC	CASSYSQTYGYTF
TRBV10-3	-	-	TRBJ1-2	12	TGTGCCATCAGTGGGGAGTCATATGGCTACACCTTC	CAISGESYGYTF
TRBV19	-	few	TRBJ2-3	15	TGTGCCAGTAGTATCGGTTCAGGGGGCACAGATACGCAGTATTTT	CASSIGSGGTDTQYF
TRBV20-1	-	-	TRBJ2-4	13	TGCAGTGCTAGAGAGGGGGCCAAAAACATTCAGTACTTC	CSAREGAKNIQYF
TRBV29-1	-	-	TRBJ2-7	15	TGCAGCGTCAACGAAATGACAGGAAGGGACAATGAGCAGTACTTC	CSVNEMTGRDNEQYF
TRBV2	-	-	TRBJ1-2	15	TGTGCCAGCAGTGATCGGACACAATACGTCTATGGCTACACCTTC	CASSDRTQYVYGYTF
TRBV5-1	TRBD2	-	TRBJ2-1	16	TGCGCCAGCAGCTCACAAGCGGGAGTGGACTACAATGAGCAGTTCTTC	CASSSQAGVDYNEQFF
TRBV10-3	TRBD2	few	TRBJ2-1	16	TGTGCCATCAGTGAGTTTACTAGCGGACCCCTCAATGAGCAGTTCTTC	CAISEFTSGPLNEQFF
TRBV12-3/TRBV12-4	TRBD1	few	TRBJ2-1	14	TGTGCCAGCAGCCTAGGGACAGGTCCAAATGAGCAGTTCTTC	CASSLGTGPNEQFF
TRBV3-1	TRBD2	-	TRBJ2-7	14	TGTGCCAGCAGCCAAGAACTAGCGGACTACGAGCAGTACTTC	CASSQELADYEQYF
TRBV2	-	-	TRBJ2-1	14	TGTGCCAGCAGTTCCGGGGCCCCTGTCAATGAGCAGTTCTTC	CASSSGAPVNEQFF
TRBV6-2/TRBV6-3	-	few	TRBJ2-5	13	TGTGCCAGCAGTTACGAGCGCCAAGAGACCCAGTACTTC	CASSYERQETQYF
TRBV4-2	TRBD2	-	TRBJ2-5	17	TGTGCCAGCAGCCAAATCCTAGCGGGAGGGCGAGGAGAGACCCAGTACTTC	CASSQILAGGRGETQYF
TRBV7-9	-	-	TRBJ1-4	15	TGTGCCAGCAGCCCAGGGACCTTAGGCGGTGAAAAACTGTTTTTT	CASSPGTLGGEKLFF